The 30 T cell receptor beta chains below were found in one sample sequenced in a study of naive and memory T cell subsets. Two oligonucleotides, mixed equimolar, formed the beta constant-region primer covering TRBC1 and TRBC2. Four rounds of PCR amplified the ligated cDNA using nested alpha and beta constant-region primers plus SP2. MiXCR, applied by TCRdb to the UMI-ligation and nested PCR reads, yields one record per CDR3 protein. The sample records about 23,000 distinct CDR3 sequences, around 9% being singletons. Sample: central memory CD8+ T cells from blood. The source of these receptors is a human donor in good health.

The rearrangement links TRBV12-3 or TRBV12-4 to TRBJ2-3, with TRBD2 matching 10 bases. The V and J ends lost 7 bases and 1 base, in that order; junction bases with no gene match: 5. This CDR3 spans 15 amino acids. CDR3 sequence: CASTKGLAGTDTQYF. The CDR3 DNA reads TGTGCCAGCACCAAAGGACTAGCGGGCACAGATACGCAGTATTTT.

This clonotype was seen repeatedly, ten times or more. V is TRBV20-1 and J is TRBJ2-7; D might be TRBD1 or TRBD2, each matching 6 bases. The CDR3 runs 17 residues. The germline gives CDR1 DFQATT, CDR2 SNEGSKA (reference sequence). V gave up 3 bases and J gave up 5 bases, with 26 bases separating them. The CDR3 here is CSARDPLGGSEVNEQYF. CDR3 DNA sequence: TGCAGTGCTAGGGACCCTTTGGGGGGCTCCGAGGTAAACGAGCAGTACTTC.

Many counts were recorded for this clonotype. The V call is TRBV5-6, the J call TRBJ2-7; D is perhaps TRBD1 (5 bases). Germline CDR1 SGHDT, CDR2 YYEEEE. The V and J ends lost 4 bases and 4 bases respectively, with 9 bases between them. The CDR3 contains 12 residues. The CDR3 here is CASSSQGYEQYF. The DNA for the CDR3 is TGTGCCAGCAGCAGCCAGGGTTACGAGCAGTACTTC.

In its sample, this clonotype was seen many times. The rearrangement joins TRBV6-6 to TRBJ1-2, with unresolved D. Germline loops: CDR1 MNHNY, CDR2 SVGAGI (reference sequence). The V end was cut by 8 bases, the J end by 8 bases, with 15 bases between. The CDR3 covers 12 residues. The CDR3 DNA sequence: TGTGCCAGCTTCCTAGGCTCTTGGGGCTACACCTTC. Encoded protein: CASFLGSWGYTF.

This clonotype was found many times. The chain couples TRBV5-5 to TRBJ2-1, with TRBD2 matching 9 bases. The CDR3 sequence is 14 residues long. The germline gives CDR1 SGHKS, CDR2 YYEKEE (reference sequence). The trim removed 2 bases at V and 8 bases at J, leaving 5 bases unmatched. Written as DNA, the CDR3 is TGTGCCAGCAGCTTTGCGGGAGGGCCTGATGAGCAGTTCTTC. This encodes CASSFAGGPDEQFF.

This clonotype was recorded at least ten times. The rearrangement links TRBV10-3 to TRBJ1-1; a possible D gene is TRBD1 (5 bases). The V gene's germline CDR1 is ENHRY and CDR2 SYGVKD. V lost 10 bases and J lost 0, with 12 bases in between. The CDR3 sequence is 13 residues long. The CDR3 loop reads CATDAGLNTEAFF. CDR3 in DNA: TGTGCCACGGACGCAGGGCTGAACACTGAAGCTTTCTTT.

This clonotype appeared a few times. The gene calls are TRBV29-1 and TRBJ2-3; 12 bases match TRBD2. Per germline, CDR1 SQVTM and CDR2 ANQGSEA. J lost 5 bases, V lost 0 bases, and 9 bases had no gene match. CDR3 length: 17 amino acids. The chain's CDR3 is CSVEDLGLAGIGDTQYF. In DNA, the CDR3 is TGCAGCGTTGAAGATCTTGGACTAGCGGGGATAGGAGATACGCAGTATTTT.

This clonotype was counted at least ten times. The rearrangement links TRBV5-4 to TRBJ2-7, with D uncertain. Germline V CDR1 and CDR2: SGHNT, YYREEE (reference sequence). The CDR3 length is 14 residues. V gave up 1 base and J gave up 7 bases, with 15 bases separating them. The CDR3 DNA sequence: TGTGCCAGCAGCTTGTATGAGGCCGCTAGGGAGCAGTACTTC. As protein: CASSLYEAAREQYF.

The V and J genes are TRBV7-9 and TRBJ1-3; 7 bases agree with TRBD1. Germline lookup yields CDR1 SEHNR and CDR2 FQNEAQ (reference sequence). The CDR3 runs to 15 residues. V gave up 6 bases and J gave up 10 bases; unmatched junction bases: 15. The DNA of the CDR3 is TGTGCCAGCAGTTACTGGGACAGCTGGAAAAGGACCATATATTTT. It encodes CASSYWDSWKRTIYF.

This clonotype was seen more than once but under ten times. The V gene is TRBV7-6, the J gene TRBJ2-7; D is tentatively TRBD1 or TRBD2 (6 bases each). V was clipped by 1 base and J by 3 bases, with 10 bases between them. CDR1 is SGHVS and CDR2 is FNYEAQ in the germline V gene. The CDR3 has 14 residues. CDR3 nucleotides: TGTGCCAGCAGCTTAGGGGGGGCCGGCTACGAGCAGTACTTC. As protein: CASSLGGAGYEQYF.

J is TRBJ2-2 and V is TRBV28, with a tentative D call TRBD2 (5 bases). V was cut by 5 bases and J by 6 bases, with 10 bases left in between. Germline assignment: CDR1 MDHEN and CDR2 SYDVKM. The length of the CDR3 is 13 residues. CDR3 DNA sequence: TGTGCCAGCAGTACTTGGCGGGCCGGGGAGCTGTTTTTT. Its protein is CASSTWRAGELFF.

This clonotype was counted ten times or more. V is TRBV28 and J is TRBJ2-5, with 8 nucleotides matching TRBD2. The CDR3 runs 15 residues. The trim removed 2 bases at V and 5 bases at J, leaving 7 bases unmatched. Germline V gene lookup returns CDR1 MDHEN and CDR2 SYDVKM. The CDR3 sequence: CASSLNSGILETQYF. The DNA of the CDR3 is TGTGCCAGCAGTTTAAATAGCGGGATTCTCGAGACCCAGTACTTC.

This clonotype showed up just a few times. The chain combines TRBV18 with TRBJ1-1, with D unclear. The CDR3 has 12 amino acids. Germline V gives CDR1 KGHSH, CDR2 LQKENI. The V end was cut by 6 bases, the J end by 1 base, with 6 bases between. CDR3 coding DNA: TGTGCCAGCTCCCCAGGGAACACTGAAGCTTTCTTT. Translating it yields CASSPGNTEAFF.

The table lists this clonotype with a few counts. Its ends do not fully match the called genes, so a read error is possible. This sequence joins TRBV29-1 and TRBJ2-2, with TRBD1 identical over 9 bases. CDR1 is SQVTM and CDR2 is ANQGSEA in the germline V gene. The CDR3 runs 18 residues. Here the CDR3 reads CSVEMRTGGESKTGELFF. CDR3 in DNA: TGCAGCGTTGAAATGCGAACAGGGGGCGAATCGAAGACCGGGGAGCTGTTTTTT.

This clonotype was recorded at least ten times. The chain couples TRBV28 to TRBJ2-5; a possible D gene is TRBD2 (5 bases). The CDR3 covers 12 residues. V was trimmed by 10 bases and J by 2 bases, leaving 11 bases between them. Germline V lookup: CDR1 MDHEN, CDR2 SYDVKM. The CDR3, as DNA: TGTGCCACCCGTACGGGACAAGAGACCCAGTACTTC. Translating gives CATRTGQETQYF.

In its sample, this clonotype was seen many times. The chain joins TRBV6-4 to TRBJ2-4, with D hard to call. Trimming shortened V by 2 bases and J by 8 bases, and 13 bases separated the two germline ends. The germline V gene has CDR1 MRHNA and CDR2 SNTAGT. The CDR3 loop spans 14 amino acids. The CDR3 loop reads CASSDAVGSDIQYF. The CDR3 DNA sequence: TGTGCCAGCAGTGACGCGGTAGGGTCGGACATTCAGTACTTC.

The chain uses TRBV7-9 and TRBJ2-1; TRBD1 matches 9 bases. After removal of 1 base from V and 5 bases from J, the junction contained 12 bases not matched to a gene. The CDR3 is made up of 18 amino acids. CDR1 and CDR2 from the germline V gene are SEHNR and FQNEAQ (reference sequence). The CDR3 loop is CASSLVGGDGTGNNEQFF. CDR3 nucleotide sequence: TGTGCCAGCAGCTTAGTAGGCGGCGACGGGACAGGGAACAATGAGCAGTTCTTC.

This clonotype was observed a handful of times. J is TRBJ1-1 and V is TRBV27; unclear D gene. V lost 2 bases to trimming and J lost 5 bases, with 12 bases between them. The CDR3 length is 14 residues. The V gene's germline CDR1 is MNHEY and CDR2 SMNVEV (reference sequence). The CDR3 DNA reads as TGTGCCAGCAGTTTACTAGGTAGGAGTACTGAAGCTTTCTTT. It specifies CASSLLGRSTEAFF.

This clonotype was detected a few times. The CDR3 DNA follows: TGCGCCAGCAGCCAAGACTCGCCAGACACCTACGAGCAGTACTTC. Translated, it gives CASSQDSPDTYEQYF. V and J are TRBV4-1 and TRBJ2-7, with D unresolved. V lost 0 bases to trimming and J lost 2 bases, with 11 bases between them. Germline assignment: CDR1 MGHRA and CDR2 YSYEKL. This CDR3 is built from 15 residues.

This clonotype was found many times. The chain recombines TRBV7-9 with TRBJ2-3; D gene uncertain. This CDR3 contains 13 residues. Trimming removed 3 bases at V and 6 bases at J, with 10 bases between. Germline V lookup: CDR1 SEHNR, CDR2 FQNEAQ (reference sequence). The CDR3 nucleotides read TGTGCCAGCAGCTTGGCGGATGGTGATACGCAGTATTTT. Translation: CASSLADGDTQYF.

This clonotype was recorded a few times. J is TRBJ1-1 and V is TRBV4-1; 9 nucleotides agree with TRBD1. The CDR3 has 14 amino acids. Unmatched junction bases numbered 2, after V lost 5 bases and J lost 1 base. Germline CDR1 reads MGHRA; CDR2 reads YSYEKL. CDR3: CASSWGQGNTEAFF. The DNA for the CDR3 is TGCGCCAGCAGCTGGGGACAGGGGAACACTGAAGCTTTCTTT.

This clonotype was detected many times. The genes are TRBV6-7 and TRBJ1-4, with TRBD1 matching 7 bases. TRBV6-7 is labeled an ORF, and its function is uncertain. The length of the CDR3 is 16 residues. V lost 7 bases, J lost 2 bases, and 10 bases stayed unmatched. The CDR3 DNA sequence: TGTGCCAGCAACCACGACCCGGGACAGACTAATGAAAAACTGTTTTTT. Encoded protein: CASNHDPGQTNEKLFF.

This chain joins TRBV20-1 and TRBJ2-7; D is ambiguous. This CDR3 comprises 13 residues. Per the germline V gene, CDR1 is DFQATT and CDR2 is SNEGSKA (reference sequence). V was shortened by 0 bases and J by 3 bases, with 9 bases between the two germline ends. In DNA form, the CDR3 reads TGCAGTGCTAGAGATTCGCCCGACTACGAGCAGTACTTC. This sequence encodes CSARDSPDYEQYF.

This clonotype appeared many times. The chain combines TRBV16 with TRBJ2-5; D is unclear. Germline CDR1 KGHSY, CDR2 FQNENV. CDR3 length equals 14 residues. Trimming took 2 bases from V and 0 from J, leaving 7 bases between them. CDR3 sequence: CASSQGVDQETQYF. Here the CDR3 DNA reads TGTGCCAGCAGCCAAGGGGTAGACCAAGAGACCCAGTACTTC.

This clonotype was counted many times. The genes are TRBV28 and TRBJ2-7; D ambiguous. The CDR3 length is 13 residues. From germline, CDR1 is MDHEN and CDR2 SYDVKM. Trimming stripped 6 bases from V and 1 base from J, with 10 bases between. CDR3 sequence reads: CASSLVSSYEQYF. In DNA form, the CDR3 reads TGTGCCAGCAGCCTAGTAAGTTCCTACGAGCAGTACTTC.

The chain combines TRBV20-1 with TRBJ2-3; D is tentatively TRBD1 or TRBD2 (6 bases each). Germline loops: CDR1 DFQATT, CDR2 SNEGSKA (reference sequence). The CDR3 sequence is 18 residues long. Trimming shortened V by 3 bases and J by 1 base, and 23 bases separated the two germline ends. The CDR3 bases are TGCAGTGCTAGGGGATTAGGGGGTCGCGGGGAGCGCACAGATACGCAGTATTTT. Its protein product is CSARGLGGRGERTDTQYF.

The chain couples TRBV27 to TRBJ2-6; D may be TRBD1 (7 bases). The V end lost 6 bases, the J end lost 3 bases, and 12 bases lay between the germline ends. Germline CDR1 is MNHEY and CDR2 is SMNVEV (reference sequence). The CDR3 is 15 amino acids. The CDR3 nucleotides are TGTGCCAGCAGCCAGGGGGGAAGTGGGGCCAACGTCCTGACTTTC. Its protein is CASSQGGSGANVLTF.

In its sample, this clonotype was seen many times. V and J are TRBV20-1 and TRBJ2-7; D might be TRBD1 or TRBD2, each matching 5 bases. With 3 bases removed from V and 3 bases from J, the gap between germline ends came to 12 bases. The V gene's germline CDR1 is DFQATT and CDR2 SNEGSKA (reference sequence). The CDR3 consists of 13 residues. The CDR3 DNA reads TGCAGTGCTAGGGGGGTCAGCGACTACGAGCAGTACTTC. It yields the protein CSARGVSDYEQYF.

This clonotype turned up a few times. The chain carries TRBV13 and TRBJ2-3; no firm D call. Trimming stripped 3 bases from V and 6 bases from J, with 7 bases between. CDR1 PRHDT and CDR2 FYEKMQ come from the germline V gene (reference sequence). This CDR3 contains 12 residues. In DNA, the CDR3 is TGTGCCAGCAGCTTGGAAGGGGATACGCAGTATTTT. Translated: CASSLEGDTQYF.

This clonotype occurred many times. The chain joins TRBV6-4 to TRBJ2-1, with TRBD2 matching 11 bases. The CDR3 covers 16 residues. Germline values: CDR1 MRHNA, CDR2 SNTAGT. The ends lost 2 bases at V and 8 bases at J; junction bases unmatched: 8. In DNA form, the CDR3 reads TGTGCCAGCAGTGACATTAGCGGGAGGGCGATCGATGAGCAGTTCTTC. Residues: CASSDISGRAIDEQFF.